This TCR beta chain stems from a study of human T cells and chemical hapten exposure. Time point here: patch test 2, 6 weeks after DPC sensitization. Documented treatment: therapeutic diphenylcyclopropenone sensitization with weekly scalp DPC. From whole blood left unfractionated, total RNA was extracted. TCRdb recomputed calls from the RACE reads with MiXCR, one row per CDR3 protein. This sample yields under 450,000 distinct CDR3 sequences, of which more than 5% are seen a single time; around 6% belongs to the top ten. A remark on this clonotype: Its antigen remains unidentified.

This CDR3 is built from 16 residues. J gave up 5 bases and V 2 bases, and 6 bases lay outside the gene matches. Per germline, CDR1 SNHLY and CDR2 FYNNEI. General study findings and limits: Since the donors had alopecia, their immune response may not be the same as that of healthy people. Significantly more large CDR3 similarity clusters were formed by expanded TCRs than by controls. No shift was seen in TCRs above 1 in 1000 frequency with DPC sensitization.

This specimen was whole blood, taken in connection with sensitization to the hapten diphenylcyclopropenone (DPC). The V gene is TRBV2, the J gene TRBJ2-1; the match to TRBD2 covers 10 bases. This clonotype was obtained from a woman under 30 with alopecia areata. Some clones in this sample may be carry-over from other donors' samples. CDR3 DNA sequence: TGTGCCAGCAGTGAATTGGCTAGCGGGGGCCACAATGAGCAGTTCTTC. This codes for CASSELASGGHNEQFF. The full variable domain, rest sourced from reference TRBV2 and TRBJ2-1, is EPEVTQTPSHQVTQMGQEVILRCVPISNHLYFYWYRQILGQKVEFLVSFYNNEISEKSEIFDDQFSVERPDGSNFTLKIRSTKLEDSAMYFCASSELASGGHNEQFFGPGTRLTVL.